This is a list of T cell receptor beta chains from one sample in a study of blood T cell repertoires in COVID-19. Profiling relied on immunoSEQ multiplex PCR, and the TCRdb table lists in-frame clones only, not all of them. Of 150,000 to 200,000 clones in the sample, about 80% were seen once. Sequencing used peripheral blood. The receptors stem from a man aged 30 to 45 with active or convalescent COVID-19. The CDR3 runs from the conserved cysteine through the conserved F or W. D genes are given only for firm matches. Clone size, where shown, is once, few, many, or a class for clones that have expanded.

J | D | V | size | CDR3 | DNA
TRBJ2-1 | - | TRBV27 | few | CASTQAGGSSYNEQFF | TGTGCCAGCACCCAAGCGGGCGGATCCTCCTACAATGAGCAGTTCTTC
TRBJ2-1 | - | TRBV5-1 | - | CASTPSGGALVVEQFF | TGCGCCAGCACCCCTTCTGGGGGCGCACTGGTTGTTGAGCAGTTCTTC
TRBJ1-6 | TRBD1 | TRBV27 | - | CASSSQGGEGSPLHF | TGTGCCAGCAGTTCCCAGGGGGGCGAGGGTTCACCCCTCCACTTT
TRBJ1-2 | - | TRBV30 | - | CAWSVDTYYGYTF | TGTGCCTGGAGTGTCGACACCTACTATGGCTACACCTTC
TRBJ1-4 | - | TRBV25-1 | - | CASSELSGDEKLFF | TGTGCCAGCAGTGAGTTGAGCGGCGATGAAAAACTGTTTTTT
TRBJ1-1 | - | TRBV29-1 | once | CSDGGSEAFF | TGCAGCGATGGAGGATCTGAAGCTTTCTTT
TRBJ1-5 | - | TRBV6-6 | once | CASSRGGPQHF | TGTGCCAGCAGTCGAGGAGGACCCCAGCATTTT
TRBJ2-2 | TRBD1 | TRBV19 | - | CASSSDRANTGELFF | TGTGCCAGTAGTTCCGACAGGGCGAACACCGGGGAGCTGTTTTTT
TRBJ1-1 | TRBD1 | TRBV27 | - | CASSLGTVNTEAFF | TGTGCCAGCAGTTTAGGGACAGTGAACACTGAAGCTTTCTTT
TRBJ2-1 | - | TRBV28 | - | CASRQGGSYNEQFF | TGTGCCAGCAGGCAGGGGGGCTCCTACAATGAGCAGTTCTTC
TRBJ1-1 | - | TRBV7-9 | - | CASSLGGVAEAFF | TGTGCCAGCAGCTTAGGGGGGGTGGCTGAAGCTTTCTTT
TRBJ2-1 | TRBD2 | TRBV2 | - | CASSPFAGVSSNEQFF | TGTGCCAGCAGCCCCTTTGCGGGGGTTTCCTCCAATGAGCAGTTCTTC
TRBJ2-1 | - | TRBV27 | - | CASSLGHNEQFF | TGTGCCAGCAGTTTAGGCCACAATGAGCAGTTCTTC
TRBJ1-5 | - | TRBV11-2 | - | CASSDTRTASAPAF | TGTGCCAGCAGCGATACTAGGACAGCCTCAGCCCCAGCATTT
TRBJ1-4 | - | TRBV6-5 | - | CASKHLRGLGEKLFF | TGTGCCAGCAAACACTTACGGGGGTTGGGTGAAAAACTGTTTTTT
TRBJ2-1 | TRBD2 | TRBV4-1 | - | CASSQVWTSGKRDNEQFF | TGCGCCAGCAGCCAAGTATGGACTAGCGGGAAGCGCGACAATGAGCAGTTCTTC
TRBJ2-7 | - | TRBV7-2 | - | CASSLRGRAHEQYF | TGTGCCAGCAGCCTGCGGGGCAGGGCCCACGAGCAGTACTTC
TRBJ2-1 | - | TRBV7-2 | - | CASSFYGTSYNEQFF | TGTGCCAGCAGCTTCTACGGGACAAGCTACAATGAGCAGTTCTTC
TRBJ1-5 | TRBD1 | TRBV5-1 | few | CASSLDGQGKQPQHF | TGCGCCAGCAGCTTGGATGGACAGGGTAAGCAGCCCCAGCATTTT
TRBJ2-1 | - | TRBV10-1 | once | CASSVGPSSYNEQFF | TGCGCCAGCAGTGTGGGCCCGAGCTCCTACAATGAGCAGTTCTTC
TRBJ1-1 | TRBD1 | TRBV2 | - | CASSPLQGGANTEAFF | TGTGCCAGCAGTCCCCTACAGGGGGGGGCTAACACTGAAGCTTTCTTT
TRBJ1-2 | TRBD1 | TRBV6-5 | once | CASSYGQGAYYGYTF | TGTGCCAGCAGTTATGGCCAGGGGGCCTACTATGGCTACACCTTC
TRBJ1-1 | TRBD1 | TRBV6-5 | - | CATPGTGNTEAFF | TGTGCCACTCCCGGGACAGGGAACACTGAAGCTTTCTTT
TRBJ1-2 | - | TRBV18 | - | CASSPPGVNYGYTF | TGTGCCAGCTCACCTCCAGGGGTAAACTATGGCTACACCTTC
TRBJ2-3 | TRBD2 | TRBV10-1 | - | CASSRTSGETDTQYF | TGCGCCAGCTCTAGGACTAGCGGGGAGACAGATACGCAGTATTTT
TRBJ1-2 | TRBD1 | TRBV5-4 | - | CASSLGRQGQLGYGYTF | TGTGCCAGCAGCTTGGGTAGACAGGGGCAGCTAGGCTATGGCTACACCTTC
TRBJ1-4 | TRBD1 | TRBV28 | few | CASSIQGSANEKLFF | TGTGCCAGCAGTATACAGGGGAGCGCTAATGAAAAACTGTTTTTT
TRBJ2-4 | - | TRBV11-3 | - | CASSGFKPSRGAKNIQYF | TGTGCCAGCTCCGGGTTCAAGCCCTCCCGGGGGGCCAAAAACATTCAGTACTTC
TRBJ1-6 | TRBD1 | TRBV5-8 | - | CASIQGAGSPLHF | TGTGCCAGCATTCAGGGGGCCGGATCACCCCTCCACTTT
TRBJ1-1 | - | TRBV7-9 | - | CASSGPDKNTEAFF | TGTGCCAGCAGCGGCCCCGACAAGAACACTGAAGCTTTCTTT
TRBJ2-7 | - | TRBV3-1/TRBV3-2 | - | CASTSGHAYEQYF | TGTGCCAGCACCTCAGGACACGCTTACGAGCAGTACTTC
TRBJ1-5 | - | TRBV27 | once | CASSLNGGDCNQPQHF | TGTGCCAGCAGTTTAAACGGGGGGGATTGCAATCAGCCCCAGCATTTT
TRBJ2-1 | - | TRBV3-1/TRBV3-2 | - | CASSRGEDNEQFF | TGTGCCAGCAGTCGCGGGGAGGACAATGAGCAGTTCTTC
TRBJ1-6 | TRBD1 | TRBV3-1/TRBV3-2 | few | CASSQVIQGNSPLHF | TGTGCCAGCAGCCAAGTGATACAGGGGAATTCACCCCTCCACTTT
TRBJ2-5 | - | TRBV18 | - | CASSPSSTEETQYF | TGTGCCAGCTCACCGTCCTCGACGGAGGAGACCCAGTACTTC
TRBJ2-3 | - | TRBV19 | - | CASSISTDTQYF | TGTGCCAGTAGTATCTCCACAGATACGCAGTATTTT
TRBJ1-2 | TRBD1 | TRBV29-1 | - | CSEKLTGSFGYTF | TGCAGCGAAAAGTTGACAGGGAGCTTTGGCTACACCTTC
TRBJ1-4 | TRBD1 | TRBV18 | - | CASSPRGSGTGGQKLFF | TGTGCCAGCTCACCGAGGGGCTCCGGGACAGGGGGGCAGAAACTGTTTTTT
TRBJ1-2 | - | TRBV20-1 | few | CSAKGDYGYTF | TGCAGTGCTAAGGGAGACTATGGCTACACCTTC
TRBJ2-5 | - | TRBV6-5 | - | CASRPDTYQETQYF | TGTGCCAGCAGACCCGACACGTACCAAGAGACCCAGTACTTC
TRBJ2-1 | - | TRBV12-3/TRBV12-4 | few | CASRPGLYNEQFF | TGTGCCAGCAGGCCGGGACTTTACAATGAGCAGTTCTTC
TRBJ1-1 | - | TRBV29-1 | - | CSAPVGGNTEAFF | TGCAGCGCCCCGGTGGGAGGGAACACTGAAGCTTTCTTT